These 17 T cell receptor beta chains originate from one sample sequenced in a study of T cells after posttransplantation cyclophosphamide. TCRdb's copy holds only in-frame clones and misses some; the assay was immunoSEQ multiplex PCR. Recorded here are approximately 25,000 clones, none singletons. Sequenced input: PBMCs. Receptors originate from a woman aged 45-65 years in good health, CMV-negative, and a related stem cell transplant donor.

This clone was observed many times. This sequence joins TRBV5-4 and TRBJ1-2; TRBD1 matches at 7 bases. The CDR3 extends over 16 amino acids. Germline CDR1 SGHNT, CDR2 YYREEE (reference sequence). J gave up 5 bases and V 4 bases, and 14 bases lay outside the gene matches. In DNA, the CDR3 is TGTGCCAGCAGCAGGGGACAGACCGTTACGGGATATGGCTACACCTTC. Protein: CASSRGQTVTGYGYTF. The full variable domain, its missing parts supplied by reference TRBV5-4 and TRBJ1-2, is ETGVTQSPTHLIKTRGQQVTLRCSSQSGHNTVSWYQQALGQGPQFIFQYYREEENGRGNFPPRFSGLQFPNYSSELNVNALELDDSALYLCASSRGQTVTGYGYTFGSGTRLTVV.

This clone was seen many times. This chain joins TRBV11-2 and TRBJ2-7; a possible D gene is TRBD2 (6 bases). The CDR3 extends over 15 amino acids. Germline assignment: CDR1 SGHAT and CDR2 FQNNGV. Trimming took off 5 bases at V and 2 bases at J, with 16 bases between the two ends. CDR3 nucleotides: TGTGCCAGCAGCCATTTCGCGGGGAGTCCCTACGAGCAGTACTTC. Protein sequence: CASSHFAGSPYEQYF. Looking up the rest from reference TRBV11-2 and TRBJ2-7 gives the full variable domain: EAGVAQSPRYKIIEKRQSVAFWCNPISGHATLYWYQQILGQGPKLLIQFQNNGVVDDSQLPKDRFSAERLKGVDSTLKIQPAKLEDSAVYLCASSHFAGSPYEQYFGPGTRLTVT.

This clone was recorded at least ten times. This sequence joins TRBV18 and TRBJ1-1; D is unresolved. With 0 bases removed from V and 7 bases from J, the gap between germline ends came to 9 bases. The CDR3 runs to 13 residues. CDR1 is KGHSH, CDR2 LQKENI, per germline. The chain's CDR3 is CASSPPGQNEAFF. The DNA of the CDR3 is TGTGCCAGCTCACCACCGGGCCAGAATGAAGCTTTCTTT.

This clone was seen repeatedly, ten times or more. The CDR3 loop reads CASSLRDRTTNEKLFF. CDR3 bases: TGTGCCAGCAGCCTCCGGGACAGAACAACTAATGAAAAACTGTTTTTT. J is TRBJ1-4 and V is TRBV14; 7 bases agree with TRBD1. CDR1 SGHDN and CDR2 FVKESK come from the germline V gene. V lost 4 bases to trimming and J lost 0 bases; unmatched junction nucleotides: 5. The CDR3 has 16 residues.

This clone showed up many times. This rearrangement joins TRBV12-2 to TRBJ2-3; the table's D call TRBD1 went unverified against the DNA. TRBV12-2 represents a pseudogene. The CDR3 runs 15 residues. CDR3 in amino acids: CASRNRGMGTDTQYF. The CDR3, as DNA: TGTGCAAGTCGCAACAGGGGAATGGGCACAGATACGCAGTATTTT.

This clone was counted at least ten times. The chain recombines TRBV6-6 with TRBJ1-6; 9 bases are a match to TRBD1. V gave up 2 bases and J gave up 9 bases; unmatched junction bases: 5. Germline V gives CDR1 MNHNY, CDR2 SVGAGI (reference sequence). The CDR3 totals 15 residues. The CDR3: CASSYPDRGASPLHF. CDR3 bases: TGTGCCAGCAGTTACCCGGACAGGGGCGCTTCACCCCTCCACTTT.

The table lists this clone with many counts. This sequence joins TRBV5-1 and TRBJ2-1; D unclear. CDR1 SGHRS and CDR2 YFSETQ come from the germline V gene. V lost 7 bases and J 9 bases, leaving 11 bases between the germline ends. The CDR3 is 11 residues long. The chain's CDR3 is CASLQNGEQFF. CDR3 bases: TGCGCCAGCCTTCAGAATGGTGAGCAGTTCTTC.

This clone was seen repeatedly, ten times or more. The chain uses TRBV7-7 and TRBJ2-7; 7 bases line up with TRBD2. Germline V gene lookup returns CDR1 SSHAT and CDR2 FNYEAQ (reference sequence). J was trimmed by 2 bases and V by 5 bases; bases with no gene match: 9. This CDR3 contains 15 residues. CDR3 amino acids: CASSPQAGLAYEQYF. CDR3 in DNA: TGTGCCAGCAGCCCCCAAGCGGGGCTCGCCTACGAGCAGTACTTC.

There are many counts of this clone. The rearrangement joins TRBV14 to TRBJ2-7; possible D gene TRBD1, 5 bases. V lost 0 bases and J 3 bases, leaving 12 bases between the germline ends. The CDR3 is 15 residues long. In germline, CDR1 is SGHDN, CDR2 FVKESK. The CDR3 DNA sequence: TGTGCCAGCAGCCAAGAAGGTTCAGGGTACTACGAGCAGTACTTC. This translates into CASSQEGSGYYEQYF.

This clone came up many times. The rearrangement uses TRBV19 and TRBJ2-1; 9 positions match TRBD2. There are 15 residues in the CDR3. The V gene end was trimmed by 5 bases and the J gene end by 8 bases; junction bases not matched to a gene: 10. The V gene's germline CDR1 is LNHDA and CDR2 SQIVND (reference sequence). The CDR3 DNA reads TGTGCCAGTAGTGTTGGGGCGGGAGGGGTCGATGAGCAGTTCTTC. It encodes CASSVGAGGVDEQFF.

This clone was seen repeatedly, ten times or more. The chain carries TRBV5-8 and TRBJ2-3, with 9 positions matching TRBD2. The V gene end was trimmed by 4 bases and the J gene end by 3 bases; junction bases not matched to a gene: 9. This CDR3 contains 16 residues. The germline V gene encodes CDR1 SGHTS and CDR2 YDEGEE. The CDR3 spells CASSPMGTSITDTQYF. The CDR3 nucleotides read TGTGCCAGCAGCCCTATGGGGACTAGCATAACAGATACGCAGTATTTT.

In this sample, this clone turned up a few times. V gene TRBV4-3 combines with J gene TRBJ2-5; D unclear. With the DNA end fitting TRBJ2-7 better, the J assignment may be wrong. This CDR3 spans 15 amino acids. Germline values: CDR1 LGHNA, CDR2 YSLEER. CDR3 residues: CASSQERTAPYEQYF. In DNA, the CDR3 is TGCGCCAGCAGCCAAGAACGTACAGCACCGTACGAGCAGTACTTC.

This clone was counted many times. This sequence joins TRBV7-9 and TRBJ2-7; 9 nucleotides agree with TRBD1. This CDR3 is built from 14 residues. Germline V CDR1 and CDR2: SEHNR, FQNEAQ (reference sequence). The V gene end was trimmed by 3 bases and the J gene end by 2 bases; junction bases not matched to a gene: 2. The CDR3 nucleotides are TGTGCCAGCAGCTTGGGACAGGGAACCTACGAGCAGTACTTC. This translates into CASSLGQGTYEQYF.

This chain links TRBV5-4 with TRBJ1-6; 10 bases map to TRBD1. Germline assignment: CDR1 SGHNT and CDR2 YYREEE (reference sequence). The CDR3 length is 17 residues. V trimming: 4 bases; J trimming: 7 bases; junction bases outside the gene matches: 11. CDR3 amino acids: CASSPGGQGSVNSPLHF. The CDR3 DNA sequence: TGTGCCAGCAGCCCGGGGGGACAGGGGTCGGTGAATTCACCCCTCCACTTT. Variable domain in full (rest from reference TRBV5-4 and TRBJ1-6): ETGVTQSPTHLIKTRGQQVTLRCSSQSGHNTVSWYQQALGQGPQFIFQYYREEENGRGNFPPRFSGLQFPNYSSELNVNALELDDSALYLCASSPGGQGSVNSPLHFGNGTRLTVT.

This clone was counted at least ten times. V gene TRBV19 combines with J gene TRBJ1-1; maybe TRBD1 (6 bases). This CDR3 spans 14 amino acids. The germline gives CDR1 LNHDA, CDR2 SQIVND (reference sequence). With 6 bases removed from V and 4 bases from J, the gap between germline ends came to 15 bases. CDR3: CASRGQGRVTEAFF. CDR3 bases: TGTGCCAGTAGGGGACAAGGGAGGGTCACTGAAGCTTTCTTT. Full variable domain (remainder filled in from reference TRBV19 and TRBJ1-1): DGGITQSPKYLFRKEGQNVTLSCEQNLNHDAMYWYRQDPGQGLRLIYYSQIVNDFQKGDIAEGYSVSREKKESFPLTVTSAQKNPTAFYLCASRGQGRVTEAFFGQGTRLTVV.

This clone appeared many times. The V and J genes are TRBV4-1 and TRBJ1-3; D is possibly TRBD1 (6 bases). Germline lookup yields CDR1 MGHRA and CDR2 YSYEKL. The CDR3 consists of 19 residues. Trimming took off 1 base at V and 2 bases at J, with 21 bases between the two ends. CDR3 sequence reads: CASSQVRQGFYGPGNTIYF. CDR3 nucleotides: TGCGCCAGCAGCCAAGTTAGGCAGGGGTTCTATGGGCCTGGAAACACCATATATTTT.

This clone came up many times. The CDR3 is CASSEPNLSTDTQYF. The CDR3, as DNA: TGTGCCAGCAGCGAGCCTAACCTTTCCACAGATACGCAGTATTTT. The rearrangement links TRBV2 to TRBJ2-3; no firm D call. The V gene lost 6 bases and the J gene lost 2 bases, with 15 bases spanning the gap. The length of the CDR3 is 15 residues. Per the germline V gene, CDR1 is SNHLY and CDR2 is FYNNEI.